This T cell receptor (beta chain) was profiled in a study of blood T cell repertoires in COVID-19. Study in general: T cells, B-cell-depleted T cells, or PBMCs provided the cDNA or gDNA that served as material.

Repertoires were generated with immunoSEQ multiplex PCR, while TCRdb's copy carries only in-frame clones and drops some. Of 95,000 to 110,000 clones listed, approximately 84% are singletons. V was shortened by 3 bases and J by 1 base, with 9 bases between the two germline ends. Germline V gene sequence: CDR1 SNHLY, CDR2 FYNNEI. The CDR3 extends over 14 amino acids. The sequencing sample was made of peripheral blood. This TCR was sampled from a human donor in a cohort sampled during active COVID-19. V usage is TRBV2 and J usage is TRBJ1-1; D is unclear. CDR3 nucleotides: TGTGCCAGCAGTGATTCGGGATGGAACACTGAAGCTTTCTTT. This gives the protein CASSDSGWNTEAFF. The entire variable domain, with the rest obtained from reference TRBV2 and TRBJ1-1, is as follows: EPEVTQTPSHQVTQMGQEVILRCVPISNHLYFYWYRQILGQKVEFLVSFYNNEISEKSEIFDDQFSVERPDGSNFTLKIRSTKLEDSAMYFCASSDSGWNTEAFFGQGTRLTVV.